The 26 T cell receptor beta chains below come from one sample, sequenced in a study of read filtering for tumor transcriptome and immune sequencing. From 300 to 450 ng of RNA, a library with molecular barcoded alpha/delta and beta/gamma adaptors was made. MiXCR, applied by TCRdb to the reads, yields one record per CDR3 protein. The repertoire includes approximately 43,000 distinct CDR3 sequences, about an eighth of them detected once, and about 30% sits in the top ten. Specimen: a population of CD138-negative cells sorted from bone marrow. The receptors come from a donor at least 40 years old with multiple myeloma.

The genes are TRBV18 and TRBJ2-7; D is uncertain. With 8 bases removed from V and 1 base from J, the gap between germline ends came to 6 bases. CDR3 length: 11 amino acids. Germline loops: CDR1 KGHSH, CDR2 LQKENI. The CDR3 DNA sequence: TGTGCCAGCACCCAGTCCTACGAGCAGTACTTC. Its translation: CASTQSYEQYF.

This clonotype was counted many times. As DNA, the CDR3 is TGTGCCAGTAGTCCCTCTCCAGCGGCAGAGACCCAGTACTTC. Translated, it gives CASSPSPAAETQYF. The chain combines TRBV19 with TRBJ2-5, with D perhaps matching TRBD2 (5 bases). This CDR3 is built from 14 residues. Germline V gives CDR1 LNHDA, CDR2 SQIVND (reference sequence). Trimming took off 5 bases at V and 4 bases at J, with 14 bases between the two ends.

This clonotype was observed at least ten times. The rearrangement joins TRBV7-2 to TRBJ1-5; 7 positions match TRBD1. The CDR3 runs to 13 residues. With 7 bases clipped from V and 4 bases from J, the junction kept 4 bases outside the gene matches. Germline-derived CDR1 and CDR2 are SGHTA and FQGNSA. CDR3 residues: CASNTGQNQPQHF. The CDR3 bases are TGTGCCAGCAACACGGGACAGAATCAGCCCCAGCATTTT.

A word on this clonotype: Since the CDR3 does not end with the conserved phenylalanine or tryptophan, this likely comes from a read error. This chain uses TRBV6-6 with TRBJ2-7, with D perhaps assigned TRBD1 or TRBD2 (6 bases each). This CDR3 has 15 amino acids. V was shortened by 6 bases and J by 7 bases, with 22 bases between the two germline ends. The germline gives CDR1 MNHNY, CDR2 SVGAGI (reference sequence). The CDR3 region is CASSPEGGRLWEQYL. The CDR3 DNA follows: TGTGCCAGCAGCCCAGAGGGGGGAAGGCTGTGGGAGCAGTACCTC.

This clonotype was counted many times. The V gene is TRBV10-2, the J gene TRBJ2-1; D is unresolved. The germline V gene has CDR1 WSHSY and CDR2 SAAADI. The CDR3 totals 12 residues. Trimming pared 10 bases from V and 7 bases from J, leaving 14 bases between. For the CDR3, the DNA is TGCGCCACTACCCAAATGGCGAATGAGCAGTTCTTC. Translation: CATTQMANEQFF.

A note on this clonotype: A single base separates this from a much larger clone, so it may be a read error. The chain employs TRBV28 and TRBJ1-1, with D perhaps TRBD1 (6 bases). CDR3 length: 13 amino acids. Trimming removed 8 bases from V and 4 bases from J, with 14 bases in between. The germline V gene encodes CDR1 MDHEN and CDR2 SYDVKM. The CDR3 loop reads CASRDKGPTEAFF. The CDR3 nucleotides are TGTGCCAGCCGGGACAAGGGGCCCACTGAAGCTTTCTTT.

Ten or more counts support this clonotype. This chain joins TRBV20-1 and TRBJ2-7; 10 bases are a match to TRBD1. The CDR3 runs 13 residues. Per the germline V gene, CDR1 is DFQATT and CDR2 is SNEGSKA (reference sequence). V was clipped by 1 base and J by 3 bases; unmatched bases: 0. For the CDR3, the DNA is TGCAGTGCTAGAGGGACAGGGGGCTACGAGCAGTACTTC. Protein: CSARGTGGYEQYF.

Note on this clonotype: This could be a read error, since a much larger clone is one nucleotide away. The chain combines TRBV5-1 with TRBJ2-2, with 9 positions matching TRBD2. The CDR3 has 16 residues. Losses at the gene ends were 7 bases for V and 2 bases for J; bases not matched to a gene: 9. CDR1 and CDR2 from the germline V gene are SGHRS and YFSETQ. CDR3 nucleotides: TGCGCCAGCGGCTCAGCGGGAGGCTTAAACACCGGGGAGCTGTTTTTT. It encodes CASGSAGGLNTGELFF.

The chain carries TRBV27 and TRBJ2-3, with D perhaps being TRBD1 or TRBD2 (5 bases each). Germline V gene data show CDR1 as MNHEY and CDR2 as SMNVEV (reference sequence). Trimming removed 8 bases from V and 1 base from J, with 16 bases in between. CDR3 size: 15 residues. The CDR3 is CASSEGDQRTDTQYF. The DNA for the CDR3 is TGTGCCAGCTCCGAAGGGGACCAGCGCACAGATACGCAGTATTTT.

This clonotype was observed many times. This chain links TRBV12-3 or TRBV12-4 with TRBJ2-7, with 7 nucleotides matching TRBD2. J was trimmed by 3 bases and V by 3 bases; bases with no gene match: 5. This CDR3 comprises 14 residues. The CDR3 protein is CASSFGGNSYEQYF. DNA of the CDR3: TGTGCCAGCAGTTTCGGGGGGAACAGCTACGAGCAGTACTTC.

The sample holds many counts of this clonotype. This chain connects TRBV5-1 to TRBJ1-1; the D gene is possibly TRBD1 (6 bases). Looked up from germline, CDR1 is SGHRS and CDR2 is YFSETQ. CDR3 size: 15 residues. V was cut by 1 base and J by 1 base, with 11 bases left in between. The CDR3 nucleotides are TGCGCCAGCAGCTTGCCCGGACAGCGGAACACTGAAGCTTTCTTT. It yields the protein CASSLPGQRNTEAFF.

This clonotype came up a few times. This may stem from a read error, because a much larger clone lies one nucleotide away. The gene calls are TRBV29-1 and TRBJ1-1; D not resolved. Germline V gives CDR1 SQVTM, CDR2 ANQGSEA. The CDR3 is 13 amino acids. This chain's CDR3 is CSAEDPVNTEAFF. The CDR3 nucleotides read TGCAGCGCTGAAGATCCCGTGAACACTGAAGCTTTCTTT.

This clonotype was counted many times. This chain uses TRBV24-1 with TRBJ1-1; D gene uncertain. This CDR3 comprises 14 residues. The germline V gene has CDR1 KGHDR and CDR2 SFDVKD. V dropped 3 bases and J dropped 1 base, with 8 bases sitting between them. The CDR3 protein is CATSDPEANTEAFF. The CDR3 DNA sequence: TGTGCCACCAGTGATCCTGAGGCGAACACTGAAGCTTTCTTT.

The chain carries TRBV11-2 and TRBJ2-3, with D perhaps TRBD1 or TRBD2 (5 bases each). Germline assignment: CDR1 SGHAT and CDR2 FQNNGV. V was shortened by 0 bases and J by 7 bases, with 11 bases between the two germline ends. CDR3 length: 14 residues. In nucleotides, the CDR3 is TGTGCCAGCAGCTTAGATGACAGCGGACATACGCAGTATTTT. Translation: CASSLDDSGHTQYF.

At least ten counts were recorded for this clonotype. DNA of the CDR3: TGTGCCAGCATCACGCCAGTTCTCTATGGCTACACCTTC. Translating gives CASITPVLYGYTF. V and J are TRBV7-2 and TRBJ1-2; D not certain. V shed 7 bases and J shed 4 bases, with 13 bases lying between them. In germline, CDR1 is SGHTA, CDR2 FQGNSA. The CDR3 totals 13 residues.

J is TRBJ1-5 and V is TRBV6-6; D not certain. V was trimmed by 6 bases and J by 0 bases, leaving 6 bases between them. Germline V lookup: CDR1 MNHNY, CDR2 SVGAGI (reference sequence). The CDR3 is made up of 13 amino acids. CDR3 residues: CASRLDSNQPQHF. The CDR3 DNA sequence: TGTGCCAGCAGGCTGGATAGCAATCAGCCCCAGCATTTT.

Worth noting for this clonotype: One base away lies a much larger clone, so this may be a sequencing read error. CDR3 sequence (DNA): TGTGCCGGCAGCTTAGCAGGGGAGAGGGGGAACACTGAAGCTTTCTTT. It is translated as CAGSLAGERGNTEAFF. This chain joins TRBV7-9 and TRBJ1-1; possible D gene TRBD1, 6 bases. The CDR3 has 16 residues. CDR1 and CDR2 from the germline V gene are SEHNR and FQNEAQ (reference sequence). Based on the CDR3 plus reference TRBV7-9 and TRBJ1-1, the full variable domain is DTGVSQNPRHKITKRGQNVTFRCDPISEHNRLYWYRQTLGQGPEFLTYFQNEAQLEKSRLLSDRFSAERPKGSFSTLEIQRTEQGDSAMYLCAGSLAGERGNTEAFFGQGTRLTVV.

A word on this clonotype: A much larger clone differs from this one at a single base, so this may be a read error. The CDR3 does not end in the conserved phenylalanine or tryptophan, so this is likely a read error. This rearrangement joins TRBV4-1 to TRBJ1-1, with TRBD1 as a possible D gene (5 bases). Germline assignment: CDR1 MGHRA and CDR2 YSYEKL. This CDR3 has 15 amino acids. As DNA, the CDR3 is TGCGCCAGCAGTCAAGGCGCAGGGCTGAGCACTGAAGCTTTCTCT. Protein product: CASSQGAGLSTEAFS.

This chain joins TRBV18 and TRBJ2-1; TRBD2 aligns across 8 bases. Germline V gene lookup returns CDR1 KGHSH and CDR2 LQKENI. This CDR3 has 16 amino acids. The ends lost 4 bases at V and 0 bases at J; junction bases unmatched: 5. In nucleotides, the CDR3 is TGTGCCAGCTCACTTCCTAGCGGGCCCTCCTACAATGAGCAGTTCTTC. As protein: CASSLPSGPSYNEQFF.

This clonotype has only a few counts. V usage is TRBV23-1 and J usage is TRBJ2-1; 9 nucleotides match TRBD2. TRBV23-1 is noted as an ORF with a role that remains uncertain. The CDR3 is 17 amino acids. Losses at the gene ends were 7 bases for V and 5 bases for J; bases not matched to a gene: 15. As DNA, the CDR3 is TGCGCCAGCACCCAAAACTCCGGGACTAGCAGAAACAATGAGCAGTTCTTC. Translating gives CASTQNSGTSRNNEQFF.

This clonotype was counted at least ten times. The chain carries TRBV29-1 and TRBJ2-5; possible D gene TRBD1, 5 bases. The CDR3 has 12 amino acids. V was clipped by 6 bases and J by 1 base, with 9 bases between them. Looked up from germline, CDR1 is SQVTM and CDR2 is ANQGSEA. The CDR3 here is CSVRDSQETQYF. DNA of the CDR3: TGCAGCGTCCGTGACAGCCAAGAGACCCAGTACTTC.

This clonotype was counted ten times or more. V and J are TRBV6-2 or TRBV6-3 and TRBJ2-1; D may be TRBD1 or TRBD2 (5 bases each). Germline CDR1 reads MNHEY; CDR2 reads SVGEGT. The CDR3 spans 13 residues. V was pared by 2 bases and J by 9 bases, with 11 bases between. Written as DNA, the CDR3 is TGTGCCAGCAGTTACGAGGGGCGCGTTGAGCAGTTCTTC. As protein: CASSYEGRVEQFF.

This clonotype rates as medium-sized (0.01 to 0.1%). This chain connects TRBV28 to TRBJ2-1; TRBD1 is a possible D gene (7 bases). There are 16 residues in the CDR3. Germline CDR1 reads MDHEN; CDR2 reads SYDVKM. V was shortened by 4 bases and J by 7 bases, with 20 bases between the two germline ends. CDR3 DNA sequence: TGTGCCAGCAGTTACCCCCCTTACAGGGGAGGAAATGAGCAGTTCTTC. It translates to CASSYPPYRGGNEQFF.

The table lists this clonotype with many counts. The genes are TRBV30 and TRBJ1-4; 9 bases line up with TRBD1. Germline V lookup: CDR1 GTSNPN, CDR2 SVGIG (reference sequence). V trimming: 2 bases; J trimming: 8 bases; junction bases outside the gene matches: 6. The CDR3 is made up of 14 amino acids. Here the CDR3 reads CAWSSGTGNEKLFF. As DNA, the CDR3 is TGTGCCTGGAGTTCCGGGACAGGGAACGAAAAACTGTTTTTT. The entire variable domain, with the rest obtained from reference TRBV30 and TRBJ1-4, is as follows: SQTIHQWPATLVQPVGSPLSLECTVEGTSNPNLYWYRQAAGRGLQLLFYSVGIGQISSEVPQNLSASRPQDRQFILSSKKLLLSDSGFYLCAWSSGTGNEKLFFGSGTQLSVL.

In this sample, this clonotype turned up many times. The CDR3 bases are TGCAGCGTTCTGTCTAGCGGGAGCCCAGATACGCAGTATTTT. Translating it yields CSVLSSGSPDTQYF. This rearrangement joins TRBV29-1 to TRBJ2-3; 10 bases are a match to TRBD2. V lost 5 bases to trimming and J lost 4 bases; unmatched junction nucleotides: 6. The CDR3 length is 14 residues. Germline V gives CDR1 SQVTM, CDR2 ANQGSEA.

Points on this clonotype: A much bigger clone sits one base away, suggesting this may be a read error. The rearrangement links TRBV2 to TRBJ2-1, with 9 bases lining up with TRBD2. The germline CDR1 and CDR2 sequences are SNHLY and FYNNEI. The CDR3 is 15 residues long. The CDR3 spells CASRGGLAHYDEQFF. In DNA form, the CDR3 reads TGTGCCAGCAGGGGAGGACTAGCGCACTACGATGAGCAGTTCTTC. The full variable domain, in which reference TRBV2 and TRBJ2-1 provide the parts outside the CDR3, is EPEVTQTPSHQVTQMGQEVILRCVPISNHLYFYWYRQILGQKVEFLVSFYNNEISEKSEIFDDQFSVERPDGSNFTLKIRSTKLEDSAMYFCASRGGLAHYDEQFFGPGTRLTVL.